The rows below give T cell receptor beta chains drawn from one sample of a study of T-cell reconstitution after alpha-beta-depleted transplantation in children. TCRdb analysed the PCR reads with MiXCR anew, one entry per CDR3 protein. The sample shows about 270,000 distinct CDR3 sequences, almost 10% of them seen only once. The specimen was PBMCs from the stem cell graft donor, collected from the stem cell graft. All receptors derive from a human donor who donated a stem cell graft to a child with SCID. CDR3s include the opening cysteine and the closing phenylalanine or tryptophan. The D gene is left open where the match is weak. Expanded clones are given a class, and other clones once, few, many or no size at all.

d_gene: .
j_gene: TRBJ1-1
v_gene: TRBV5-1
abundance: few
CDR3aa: CASSLRNAGINTEAFF
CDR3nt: TGCGCCAGCAGCTTGAGGAATGCGGGGATTAACACTGAAGCTTTCTTT

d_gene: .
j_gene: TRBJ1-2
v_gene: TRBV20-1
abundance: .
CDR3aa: CSVLTQTNYGYTF
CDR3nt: TGCAGTGTCCTGACACAAACTAACTATGGCTACACCTTC

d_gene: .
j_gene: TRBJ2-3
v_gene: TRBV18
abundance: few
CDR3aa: CASSLRVSSTDTQYF
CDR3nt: TGTGCCAGCTCACTTAGAGTATCTAGCACAGATACGCAGTATTTT

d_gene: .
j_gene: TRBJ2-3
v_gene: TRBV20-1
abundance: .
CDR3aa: CSARVHRALNTDTQYF
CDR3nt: TGCAGTGCTAGAGTTCACCGGGCCCTAAACACAGATACGCAGTATTTT

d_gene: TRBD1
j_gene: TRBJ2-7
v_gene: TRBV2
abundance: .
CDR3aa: CASNFDRAYEQYF
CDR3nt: TGTGCCAGCAATTTCGACAGGGCCTACGAGCAGTACTTC

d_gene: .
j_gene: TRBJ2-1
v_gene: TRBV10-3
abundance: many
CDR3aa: CAIRRLDENEQFF
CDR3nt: TGTGCCATCAGGCGACTAGACGAAAATGAGCAGTTCTTC

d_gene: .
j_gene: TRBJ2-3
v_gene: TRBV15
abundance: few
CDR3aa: CATSSGPKTGRTGDTQYF
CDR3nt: TGTGCCACCAGCAGTGGCCCCAAGACAGGCCGGACTGGAGATACGCAGTATTTT

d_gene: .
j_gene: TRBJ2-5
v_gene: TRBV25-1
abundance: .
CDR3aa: CASSEGIGREQETQYF
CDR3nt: TGTGCCAGCAGTGAAGGTATTGGTAGGGAACAAGAGACCCAGTACTTC

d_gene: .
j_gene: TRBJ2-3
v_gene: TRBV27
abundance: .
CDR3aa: CASSFYSTDTQYF
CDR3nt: TGTGCCAGCAGTTTTTATAGCACAGATACGCAGTATTTT

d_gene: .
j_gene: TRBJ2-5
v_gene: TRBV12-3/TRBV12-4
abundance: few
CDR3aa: CASSLRQDTQYF
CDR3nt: TGTGCCAGCAGTTTAAGGCAGGATACCCAGTACTTC

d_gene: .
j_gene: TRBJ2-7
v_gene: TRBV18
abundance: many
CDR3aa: CASSYPTGPPYSYEQYF
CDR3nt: TGTGCCAGCTCTTACCCCACAGGGCCCCCATACTCCTACGAGCAGTACTTC

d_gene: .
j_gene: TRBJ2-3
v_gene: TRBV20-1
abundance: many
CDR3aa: CSARGNTDTQYF
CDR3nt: TGCAGTGCTAGAGGAAACACAGATACGCAGTATTTT

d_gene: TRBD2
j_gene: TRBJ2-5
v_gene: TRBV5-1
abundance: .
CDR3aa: CASSSGGNTKETQYF
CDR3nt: TGCGCCAGCAGCTCCGGGGGGAACACCAAAGAGACCCAGTACTTC

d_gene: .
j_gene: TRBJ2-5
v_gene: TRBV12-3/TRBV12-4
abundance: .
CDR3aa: CASRAEGETQYF
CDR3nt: TGTGCCAGCAGGGCAGAGGGGGAGACCCAGTACTTC

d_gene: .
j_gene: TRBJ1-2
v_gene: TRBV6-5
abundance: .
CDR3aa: CASNLGDGYTF
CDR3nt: TGTGCCAGCAACCTAGGGGACGGCTACACCTTC

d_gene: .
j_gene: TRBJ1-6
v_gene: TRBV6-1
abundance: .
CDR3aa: CASSDYSPNSPLHF
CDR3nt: TGTGCCAGCAGTGACTATTCGCCGAATTCACCCCTCCACTTT

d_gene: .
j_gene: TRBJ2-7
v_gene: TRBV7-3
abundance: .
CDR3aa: CASSLISGSGQYF
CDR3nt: TGTGCCAGCAGCTTAATCTCCGGGAGTGGGCAGTACTTC

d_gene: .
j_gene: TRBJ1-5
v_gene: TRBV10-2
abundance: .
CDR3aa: CASSEGGGNQPQHF
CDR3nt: TGCGCCAGCAGTGAGGGGGGAGGGAATCAGCCCCAGCATTTT

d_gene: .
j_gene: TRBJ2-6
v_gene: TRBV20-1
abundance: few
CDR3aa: CSARDKSRANVLTF
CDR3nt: TGCAGTGCTAGAGATAAGAGCAGGGCCAACGTCCTGACTTTC

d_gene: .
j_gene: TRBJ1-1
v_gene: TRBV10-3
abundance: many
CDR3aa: CAISERTANTEAFF
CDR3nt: TGTGCCATCAGCGAAAGGACGGCGAACACTGAAGCTTTCTTT

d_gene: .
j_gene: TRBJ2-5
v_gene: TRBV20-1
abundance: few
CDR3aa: CSARDQAHAQETQYF
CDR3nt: TGCAGTGCTAGAGATCAGGCGCACGCCCAAGAGACCCAGTACTTC

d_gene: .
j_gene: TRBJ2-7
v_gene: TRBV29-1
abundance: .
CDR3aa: CSVVGPLGSSGSYEQYF
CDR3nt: TGCAGCGTCGTCGGGCCTCTGGGATCTAGTGGCTCCTACGAGCAGTACTTC

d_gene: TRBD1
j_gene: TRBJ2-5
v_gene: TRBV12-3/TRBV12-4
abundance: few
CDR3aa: CASSDRVRETQYF
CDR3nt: TGTGCCAGCAGCGACAGGGTTCGCGAGACCCAGTACTTC

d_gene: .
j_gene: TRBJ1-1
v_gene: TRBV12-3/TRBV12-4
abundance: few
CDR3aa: CASSLEVSSYAETEAFF
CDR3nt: TGTGCCAGCAGTTTAGAGGTTTCAAGTTACGCGGAAACTGAAGCTTTCTTT

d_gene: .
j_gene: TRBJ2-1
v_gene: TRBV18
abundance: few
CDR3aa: CASSPPTGPYNEQFF
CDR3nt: TGTGCCAGCTCACCACCGACAGGACCTTACAATGAGCAGTTCTTC